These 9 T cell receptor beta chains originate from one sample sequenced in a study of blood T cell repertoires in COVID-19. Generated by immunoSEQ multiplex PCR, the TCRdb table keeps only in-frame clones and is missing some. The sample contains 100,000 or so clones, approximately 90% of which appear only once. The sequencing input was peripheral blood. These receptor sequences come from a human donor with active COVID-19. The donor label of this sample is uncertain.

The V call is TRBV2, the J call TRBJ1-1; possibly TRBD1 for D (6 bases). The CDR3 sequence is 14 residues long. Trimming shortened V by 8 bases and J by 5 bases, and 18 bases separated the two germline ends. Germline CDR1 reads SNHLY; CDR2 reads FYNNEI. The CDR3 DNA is TGTGCCAGCGGCTCCCTAGGCAGGGGTACTGAAGCTTTCTTT. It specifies CASGSLGRGTEAFF.

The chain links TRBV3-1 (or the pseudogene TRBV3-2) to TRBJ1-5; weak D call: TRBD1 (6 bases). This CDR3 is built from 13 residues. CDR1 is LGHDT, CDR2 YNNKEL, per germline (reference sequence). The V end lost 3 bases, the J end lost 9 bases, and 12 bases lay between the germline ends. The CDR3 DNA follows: TGTGCCAGCAGCCAGACAGGAGGTACGCCCCAGCATTTT. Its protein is CASSQTGGTPQHF.

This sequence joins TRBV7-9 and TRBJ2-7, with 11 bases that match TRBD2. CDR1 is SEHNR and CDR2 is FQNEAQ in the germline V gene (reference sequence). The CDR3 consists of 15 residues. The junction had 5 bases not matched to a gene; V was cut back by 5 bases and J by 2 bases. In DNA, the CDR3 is TGTGCCAGCAGCGATAGCGGGGGGGCAACCTACGAGCAGTACTTC. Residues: CASSDSGGATYEQYF. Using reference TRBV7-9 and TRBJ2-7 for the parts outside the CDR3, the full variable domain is DTGVSQNPRHKITKRGQNVTFRCDPISEHNRLYWYRQTLGQGPEFLTYFQNEAQLEKSRLLSDRFSAERPKGSFSTLEIQRTEQGDSAMYLCASSDSGGATYEQYFGPGTRLTVT.

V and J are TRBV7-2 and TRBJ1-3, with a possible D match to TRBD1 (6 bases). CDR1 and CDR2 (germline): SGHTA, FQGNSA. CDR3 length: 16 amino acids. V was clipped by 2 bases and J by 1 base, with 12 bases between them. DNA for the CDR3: TGTGCCAGCAGCTTAAGTACAGGGCTATCTGGAAACACCATATATTTT. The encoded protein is CASSLSTGLSGNTIYF.

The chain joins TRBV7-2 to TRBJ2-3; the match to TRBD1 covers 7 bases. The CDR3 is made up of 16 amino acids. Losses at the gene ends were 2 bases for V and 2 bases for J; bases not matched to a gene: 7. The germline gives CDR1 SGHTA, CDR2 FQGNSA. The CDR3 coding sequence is TGTGCCAGCAGCTTAAGGACGGGACAGATCACAGATACGCAGTATTTT. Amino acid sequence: CASSLRTGQITDTQYF.

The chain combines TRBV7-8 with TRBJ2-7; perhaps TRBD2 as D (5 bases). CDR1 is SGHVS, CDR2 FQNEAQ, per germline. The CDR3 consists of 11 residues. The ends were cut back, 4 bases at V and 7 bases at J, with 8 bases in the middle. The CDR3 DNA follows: TGTGCCAGCAGCTCCCCGGGGGAGCAGTACTTC. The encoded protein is CASSSPGEQYF.

The chain's CDR3 is CASSLAALGTGRQQPQHF. CDR3 nucleotide sequence: TGTGCCAGCAGCTTGGCCGCCCTCGGGACAGGGCGACAACAGCCCCAGCATTTT. The V gene is TRBV5-6, the J gene TRBJ1-5; 9 bases are shared with TRBD1. CDR3 length: 18 residues. V shed 0 bases and J 7 bases; nucleotides not matched to a gene: 14. Germline V gene data show CDR1 as SGHDT and CDR2 as YYEEEE.

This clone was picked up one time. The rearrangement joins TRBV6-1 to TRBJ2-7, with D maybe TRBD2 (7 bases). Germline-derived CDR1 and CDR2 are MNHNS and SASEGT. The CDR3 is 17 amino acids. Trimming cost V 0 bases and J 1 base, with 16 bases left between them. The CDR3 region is CASSEATVGGESYEQYF. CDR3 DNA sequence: TGTGCCAGCAGTGAAGCCACGGTAGGGGGGGAGTCCTACGAGCAGTACTTC.

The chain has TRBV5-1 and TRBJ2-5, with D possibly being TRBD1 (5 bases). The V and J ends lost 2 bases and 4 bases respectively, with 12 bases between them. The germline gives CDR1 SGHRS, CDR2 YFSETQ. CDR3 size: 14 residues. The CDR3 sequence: CASSFLSGRETQYF. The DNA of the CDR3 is TGCGCCAGCAGCTTCCTCTCAGGGCGAGAGACCCAGTACTTC.